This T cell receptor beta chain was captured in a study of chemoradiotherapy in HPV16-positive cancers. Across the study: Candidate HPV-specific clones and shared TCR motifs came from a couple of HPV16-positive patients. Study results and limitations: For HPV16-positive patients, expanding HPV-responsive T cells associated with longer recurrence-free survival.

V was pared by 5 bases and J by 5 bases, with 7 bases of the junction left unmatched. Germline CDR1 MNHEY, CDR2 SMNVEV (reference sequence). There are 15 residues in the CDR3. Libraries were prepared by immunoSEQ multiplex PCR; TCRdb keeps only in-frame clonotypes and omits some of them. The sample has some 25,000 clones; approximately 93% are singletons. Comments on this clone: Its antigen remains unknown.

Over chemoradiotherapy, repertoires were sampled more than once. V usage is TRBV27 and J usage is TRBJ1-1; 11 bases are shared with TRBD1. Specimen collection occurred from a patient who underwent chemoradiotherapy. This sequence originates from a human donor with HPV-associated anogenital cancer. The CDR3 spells CASSRRDRGRTEAFF. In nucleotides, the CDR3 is TGTGCCAGCAGTCGCCGGGACAGGGGGAGGACTGAAGCTTTCTTT.